Ten or more counts support the clone carrying this TCR beta chain. Its antigen is not identified. The data derive from a study of early T cells in non-severe SARS-CoV-2 infection. Overall study findings and caveats: VDJdb matches were skewed toward anti-spike CD8 T cell responses.

TCRdb re-called the 5' RACE reads through MiXCR, storing one row per CDR3 protein. The sample lists around 50,000 distinct CDR3 sequences; roughly 11% were seen once. Sequencing was carried out using whole blood. This clonotype originated in an adult who was a healthcare worker with PCR-confirmed SARS-CoV-2 infection or an uninfected control (not recorded which).

Written as DNA, the CDR3 is TGCAGCGTTGAAGTTAGCGGGTCCACAGATACGCAGTATTTT. Translated, it gives CSVEVSGSTDTQYF. The gene calls are TRBV29-1 and TRBJ2-3; 7 bases are shared with TRBD2. V lost 1 base and J lost 2; bases outside the gene matches: 3. Germline assignment: CDR1 SQVTM and CDR2 ANQGSEA. The length of the CDR3 is 14 residues.